A single sample gave rise to the 2 T cell receptor beta chains below, sequenced in a study of blood T cell repertoires in COVID-19. The data were produced by immunoSEQ multiplex PCR, yet TCRdb's version contains in-frame clones alone and is incomplete. The table has over 110,000 clones, 80% to 85% seen once. Sequencing used peripheral blood. Receptor source: a human donor in a cohort sampled during active COVID-19.

The rearrangement uses TRBV15 and TRBJ2-1; TRBD2 matches at 10 bases. Germline assignment: CDR1 LNHNV and CDR2 YYDKDF (reference sequence). The CDR3 has 16 residues. The V segment lost 0 bases and the J segment 7 bases; nucleotides outside the gene matches: 6. CDR3: CATSRDRSGRGNEQFF. The CDR3 nucleotides read TGTGCCACCAGCAGAGATCGGAGCGGGAGGGGGAATGAGCAGTTCTTC.

To note about this clone: Other DNA sequences in the sample encode the same CDR3. This sequence joins TRBV24-1 and TRBJ2-7; tentative D call: TRBD1 (6 bases). Germline CDR1 reads KGHDR; CDR2 reads SFDVKD. This CDR3 has 13 residues. V was clipped by 4 bases and J by 2 bases, with 8 bases between them. CDR3 in amino acids: CATSETGTYEQYF. CDR3 nucleotides: TGTGCCACCAGTGAGACAGGCACCTACGAGCAGTACTTC.